One sample yielded the 9 T cell receptor beta chains listed below, sequenced in a study of blood T cell repertoires in COVID-19. Assay used: immunoSEQ multiplex PCR; TCRdb lists only in-frame clones, some missing. The sample holds 250,000 to 350,000 clones, approximately 83% seen once. Material: peripheral blood. These receptors were taken from a woman in her 30s who had recovered from COVID-19.

The chain joins TRBV24-1 to TRBJ2-2; 9 bases are shared with TRBD1. Looked up from germline, CDR1 is KGHDR and CDR2 is SFDVKD. After removal of 3 bases from V and 8 bases from J, the junction contained 6 bases not matched to a gene. The CDR3 totals 15 residues. The DNA for the CDR3 is TGTGCCACCAGTGATGGAACAGGGGGCTGGGGGGAGCTGTTTTTT. Amino acids: CATSDGTGGWGELFF.

The rearrangement links TRBV7-2 to TRBJ2-1; 7 nucleotides agree with TRBD2. Germline values: CDR1 SGHTA, CDR2 FQGNSA. CDR3 length equals 18 residues. V dropped 5 bases and J dropped 0; count of bases not matched to a gene: 13. The chain's CDR3 is CASSPGSGVGSSYNEQFF. In DNA, the CDR3 is TGTGCCAGCAGCCCGGGGAGCGGGGTTGGGAGCTCCTACAATGAGCAGTTCTTC.

This chain joins TRBV18 and TRBJ1-2; D is unclear. This CDR3 has 14 residues. In germline, CDR1 is KGHSH, CDR2 LQKENI. The V and J ends lost 4 bases and 8 bases respectively, with 17 bases between them. The CDR3 DNA is TGTGCCAGCTCACAATCCGGGGAAGGGAAGGGCTACACCTTC. Translated, it gives CASSQSGEGKGYTF. The variable domain in full, with the rest retrieved from reference TRBV18 and TRBJ1-2, is NAGVMQNPRHLVRRRGQEARLRCSPMKGHSHVYWYRQLPEEGLKFMVYLQKENIIDESGMPKERFSAEFPKEGPSILRIQQVVRGDSAAYFCASSQSGEGKGYTFGSGTRLTVV.

V is TRBV27 and J is TRBJ1-3, with 7 positions matching TRBD1. Per the germline V gene, CDR1 is MNHEY and CDR2 is SMNVEV (reference sequence). This CDR3 is built from 17 residues. V was pared by 5 bases and J by 0 bases, with 10 bases of the junction left unmatched. In DNA, the CDR3 is TGTGCCAGCAGTCGGGCAGGGGGACCACGCTCTGGAAACACCATATATTTT. Translated: CASSRAGGPRSGNTIYF.

The rearrangement joins TRBV4-3 to TRBJ2-1; tentatively, D is TRBD1 (6 bases). The CDR3 is 15 residues long. The germline V gene encodes CDR1 LGHNA and CDR2 YSLEER. V dropped 0 bases and J dropped 3 bases, with 9 bases sitting between them. The CDR3 sequence: CASSQEGGIYNEQFF. Written as DNA, the CDR3 is TGCGCCAGCAGCCAAGAAGGGGGTATCTACAATGAGCAGTTCTTC.

This clone appeared a few times. The gene calls are TRBV28 and TRBJ1-4; D may be TRBD1 (6 bases). Per the germline V gene, CDR1 is MDHEN and CDR2 is SYDVKM. Trimming took 4 bases from V and 11 from J, leaving 17 bases between them. The CDR3 sequence is 14 residues long. As DNA, the CDR3 is TGTGCCAGCAGTTCCCCGACAGGACCTCGCAAACTGTTTTTT. Its translation: CASSSPTGPRKLFF.

This chain links TRBV5-4 with TRBJ2-5; perhaps TRBD1 as D (6 bases). Trimming removed 0 bases at V and 4 bases at J, with 13 bases between. This CDR3 contains 15 residues. Per the germline V gene, CDR1 is SGHNT and CDR2 is YYREEE (reference sequence). The CDR3 is CASSLDPTGIETQYF. The CDR3, as DNA: TGTGCCAGCAGCTTGGACCCTACAGGGATAGAGACCCAGTACTTC.

As to this clone: A junction end diverges from the germline sequence, so it may reflect a read error. The chain employs TRBV5-1 and TRBJ2-5; tentative D call: TRBD2 (7 bases). The length of the CDR3 is 15 residues. CDR1 SGHRS and CDR2 YFSETQ come from the germline V gene. This CDR3 is CASNPARGAQGTQYF. The CDR3 nucleotides are TGCGCCAGCAACCCAGCTCGGGGGGCACAAGGGACCCAGTACTTC.

The chain carries TRBV6-1 and TRBJ1-2; D is perhaps TRBD1 (6 bases). V was shortened by 3 bases and J by 6 bases, with 11 bases between the two germline ends. CDR3 size: 13 residues. Germline-derived CDR1 and CDR2 are MNHNS and SASEGT. This CDR3 reads CASSEGALHGYTF. The CDR3 DNA reads as TGTGCCAGCAGTGAGGGGGCGCTCCATGGCTACACCTTC.